This TCR beta chain originates from a study of T cells in Graves' hyperthyroidism and ophthalmopathy. Researchers amplified the TCR beta CDR3 regions from RNA transcripts. First-round RT-PCR of the TCR CDR3 relied on the HTBI primer set. TCRdb called the multiplex PCR reads again in MiXCR, with one record for every CDR3 protein. The sample shows about 600,000 distinct CDR3 sequences, approximately 15% of them seen only once. Subjects with ophthalmopathy showed a Clinical Activity Score no lower than 3, a NOSPECS grade no lower than 4, and a duration shorter than 3 months. The germline CDR1 and CDR2 sequences are SGDLS and YYNGEE. The CDR3 contains 15 residues. Points from the study as a whole: Most thyroid clonotypes that were expanded above 0.001 also turned up in blood. Ophthalmopathy, which appeared later, was predicted by the model a median approximately 6.7 months before onset.

This clonotype was counted a few times. Antigen specificity is unknown. One end of the junction fails to match germline, which may point to a read error. Sequencing was performed on blood. This TCR derives from a young woman with Graves' ophthalmopathy. The gene calls are TRBV9 and TRBJ2-3; D is undetermined. In DNA, the CDR3 is TGTGCCAGCAGCGCTACCTCCCTGGGAACAGATACGCAGTGTTTT. It yields the protein CASSATSLGTDTQCF.